This T cell receptor beta chain was profiled in a study of T cells in Graves' hyperthyroidism and ophthalmopathy. There are many counts of this clonotype. Amplified regions were TCR beta CDR3 sequences from RNA transcripts. A first-round RT-PCR of the TCR CDR3 used the HTBI primer set. MiXCR, applied by TCRdb to the multiplex PCR reads, yields one record per CDR3 protein. The data show 540,000 or so distinct CDR3 sequences, around 14% seen once. CDR3 length: 15 residues. Germline values: CDR1 SNHLY, CDR2 FYNNEI. V was pared by 2 bases and J by 4 bases, with 5 bases of the junction left unmatched. The rearrangement joins TRBV2 to TRBJ2-5; 9 bases are a match to TRBD2. Sample: blood. This sequence was found in a woman in her 30s with Graves' hyperthyroidism. CDR3 loop: CASSEWVAGAETQYF. CDR3 in DNA: TGTGCCAGCAGTGAATGGGTAGCGGGAGCAGAGACCCAGTACTTC.